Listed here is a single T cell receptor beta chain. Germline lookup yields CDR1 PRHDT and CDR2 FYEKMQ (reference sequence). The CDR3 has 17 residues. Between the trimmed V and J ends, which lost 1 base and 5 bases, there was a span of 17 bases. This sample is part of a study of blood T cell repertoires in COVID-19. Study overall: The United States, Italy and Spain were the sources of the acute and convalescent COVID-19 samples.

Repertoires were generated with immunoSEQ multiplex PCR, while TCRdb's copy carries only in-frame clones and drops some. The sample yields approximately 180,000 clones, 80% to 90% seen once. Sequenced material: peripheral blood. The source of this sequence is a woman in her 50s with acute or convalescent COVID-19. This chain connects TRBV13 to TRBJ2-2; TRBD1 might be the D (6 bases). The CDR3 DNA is TGTGCCAGCAGCTTAGTCTCCAGGGGCACAATAACCGGGGAGCTGTTTTTT. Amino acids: CASSLVSRGTITGELFF.